This TCR beta chain originates from a study of OX40 agonist ivuxolimab in advanced cancers. This clone appeared once. Measured with immunoSEQ multiplex PCR; TCRdb has only the in-frame clones, and not every one. The sample contains approximately 68,000 clones, around 90% of which appear only once. In germline, CDR1 is SGDLS, CDR2 YYNGEE. V lost 6 bases to trimming and J lost 1 base, with 16 bases between them. This CDR3 has 15 amino acids. This sequence joins TRBV9 and TRBJ2-5, with D tentatively TRBD1 (7 bases). This clonotype originated in an adult with an advanced solid tumor such as melanoma, head and neck, liver or kidney cancer. Sequencing was performed on CD4+ or CD8+ T cells sorted from blood, taken in a trial of the OX40 agonist ivuxolimab. The CDR3 sequence is CASNAGGTVQETQYF. Here the CDR3 DNA reads TGTGCCAGCAACGCCGGAGGGACAGTCCAAGAGACCCAGTACTTC.